This TCR beta chain was documented in a study of OX40 agonist ivuxolimab in advanced cancers. The germline CDR1 and CDR2 sequences are SGHKS and YYEKEE (reference sequence). The CDR3 covers 15 residues. Germline trimming cut 1 base from V and 6 bases from J; bases unmatched to any gene: 6. Sequenced by immunoSEQ multiplex PCR; TCRdb stores in-frame clones only, minus some. The sample gives 50,000 to 65,000 clones, around 88% of which show up once; roughly 0.79% is in the top ten. The clonotype comes from an adult with an advanced solid tumor such as melanoma, head and neck, liver or kidney cancer. Sequencing was performed on CD4+ or CD8+ T cells sorted from blood, taken in a trial of the OX40 agonist ivuxolimab. The chain recombines TRBV5-5 with TRBJ2-3, with 9 nucleotides matching TRBD1. CDR3 nucleotides: TGTGCCAGCAGCTTGCAACAGGGGGCATCGGATACGCAGTATTTT. It encodes CASSLQQGASDTQYF.